The 2 T cell receptor beta chains given below trace back to one sample, sequenced in a study of Ad26.COV2.S vaccination and SARS-CoV-2 variants. Assay: immunoSEQ multiplex PCR; the TCRdb copy retains only in-frame clones and omits some. The sample holds 300,000 to 350,000 clones, around 88% seen once. Indicated treatment: some 20 received Ad26.COV2.S at low or high dose, single or two shots; 5 received placebo; per-sample allocation not given. Sampling occurred on day 63 after the first vaccine or placebo injection. Sequences were derived from peripheral blood, sampled in a trial of Ad26.COV2.S vaccine versus placebo. The origin of the receptors is a person aged 18-65 years who received the Ad26.COV2.S COVID-19 vaccine or a placebo.

The chain couples TRBV5-1 to TRBJ2-5, with 8 bases matching TRBD2. The CDR3 runs 14 residues. CDR1 is SGHRS and CDR2 is YFSETQ in the germline V gene. Trimming at V came to 4 bases and at J to 1 base, leaving 3 bases not matched to a gene. The CDR3 nucleotides are TGCGCCAGCAGCCAGACTAGCGCCCAAGAGACCCAGTACTTC. This gives the protein CASSQTSAQETQYF.

Written as DNA, the CDR3 is TGTGCCAGCAGCTTGGAGTGGGGGGACTTTTGCCGACACTATAATTCACCCCTCCACTTT. Protein: CASSLEWGDFCRHYNSPLHF. The V and J genes are TRBV7-6 and TRBJ1-6; possibly TRBD1 for D (5 bases). Trimming took 3 bases from V and 3 from J, leaving 24 bases between them. Per the germline V gene, CDR1 is SGHVS and CDR2 is FNYEAQ. CDR3 length: 20 residues.